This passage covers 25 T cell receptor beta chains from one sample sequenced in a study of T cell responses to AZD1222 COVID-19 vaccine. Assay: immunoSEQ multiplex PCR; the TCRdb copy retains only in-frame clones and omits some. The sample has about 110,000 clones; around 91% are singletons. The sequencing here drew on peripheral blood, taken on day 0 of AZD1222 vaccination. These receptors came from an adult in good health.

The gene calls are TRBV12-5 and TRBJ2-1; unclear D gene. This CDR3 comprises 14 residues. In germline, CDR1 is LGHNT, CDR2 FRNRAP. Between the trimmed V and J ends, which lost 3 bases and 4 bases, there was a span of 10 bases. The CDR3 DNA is TGTGCTAGTGGTTTAATAGGGTCGTACAATGAGCAGTTCTTC. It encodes CASGLIGSYNEQFF. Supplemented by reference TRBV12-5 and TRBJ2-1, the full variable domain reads DARVTQTPRHKVTEMGQEVTMRCQPILGHNTVFWYRQTMMQGLELLAYFRNRAPLDDSGMPKDRFSAEMPDATLATLKIQPSEPRDSAVYFCASGLIGSYNEQFFGPGTRLTVL.

The CDR3 loop reads CASSEYGGRGPYEQYF. Here the CDR3 DNA reads TGTGCCAGCAGTGAATACGGGGGCAGGGGACCCTACGAGCAGTACTTC. This chain joins TRBV25-1 and TRBJ2-7, with D possibly called TRBD1 or TRBD2 (6 bases each). CDR3 length equals 16 residues. V lost 0 bases and J 2 bases, leaving 14 bases between the germline ends. Looked up from germline, CDR1 is MGHDK and CDR2 is SYGVNS.

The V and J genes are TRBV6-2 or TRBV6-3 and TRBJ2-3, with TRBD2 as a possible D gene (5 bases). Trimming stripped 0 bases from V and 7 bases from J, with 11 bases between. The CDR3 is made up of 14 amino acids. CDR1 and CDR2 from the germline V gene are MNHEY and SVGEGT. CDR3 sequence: CASSYSPEGNTQYF. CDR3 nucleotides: TGTGCCAGCAGTTACTCCCCCGAGGGAAATACGCAGTATTTT.

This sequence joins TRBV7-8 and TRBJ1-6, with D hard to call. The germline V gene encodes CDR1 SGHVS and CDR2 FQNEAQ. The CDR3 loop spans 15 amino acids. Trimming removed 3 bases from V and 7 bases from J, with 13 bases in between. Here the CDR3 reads CASSLRSGSNSPLHF. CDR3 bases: TGTGCCAGCAGCTTGCGCTCTGGGTCGAATTCACCCCTCCACTTT.

CDR3 amino acids: CASSHPGGDSPLHF. The CDR3 nucleotides are TGTGCCAGCAGCCATCCGGGGGGGGATTCACCCCTCCACTTT. V is TRBV4-2 and J is TRBJ1-6, with a possible D match to TRBD1 (5 bases). CDR1 is LGHNA and CDR2 is YNFKEQ in the germline V gene. The CDR3 length is 14 residues. Trimming took off 3 bases at V and 8 bases at J, with 11 bases between the two ends.

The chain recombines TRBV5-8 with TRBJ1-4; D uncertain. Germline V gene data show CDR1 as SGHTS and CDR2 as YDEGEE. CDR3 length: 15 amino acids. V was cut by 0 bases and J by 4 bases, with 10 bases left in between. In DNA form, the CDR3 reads TGTGCCAGCAGCTTGGGAAGCAGCAGTAATGAAAAACTGTTTTTT. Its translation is CASSLGSSSNEKLFF. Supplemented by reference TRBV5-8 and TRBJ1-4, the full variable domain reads EAGVTQSPTHLIKTRGQQATLRCSPISGHTSVYWYQQALGLGLQFLLWYDEGEERNRGNFPPRFSGRQFPNYSSELNVNALELEDSALYLCASSLGSSSNEKLFFGSGTQLSVL.

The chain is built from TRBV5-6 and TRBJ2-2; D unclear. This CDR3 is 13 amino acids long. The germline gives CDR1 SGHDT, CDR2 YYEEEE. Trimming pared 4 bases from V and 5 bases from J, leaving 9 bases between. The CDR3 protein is CASSNHPTGELFF. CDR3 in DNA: TGTGCCAGCAGCAACCATCCAACCGGGGAGCTGTTTTTT.

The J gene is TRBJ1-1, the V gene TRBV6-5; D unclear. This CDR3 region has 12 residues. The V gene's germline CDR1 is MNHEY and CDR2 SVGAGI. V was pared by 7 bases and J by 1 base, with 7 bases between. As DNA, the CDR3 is TGTGCCAGCATTACAGCGAACACTGAAGCTTTCTTT. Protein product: CASITANTEAFF.

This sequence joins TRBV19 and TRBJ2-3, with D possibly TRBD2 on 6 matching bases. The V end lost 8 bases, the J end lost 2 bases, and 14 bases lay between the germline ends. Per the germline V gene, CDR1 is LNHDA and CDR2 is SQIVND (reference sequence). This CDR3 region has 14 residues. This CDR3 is CASRGSPTTDTQYF. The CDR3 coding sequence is TGTGCCAGTCGGGGGTCCCCCACCACAGATACGCAGTATTTT.

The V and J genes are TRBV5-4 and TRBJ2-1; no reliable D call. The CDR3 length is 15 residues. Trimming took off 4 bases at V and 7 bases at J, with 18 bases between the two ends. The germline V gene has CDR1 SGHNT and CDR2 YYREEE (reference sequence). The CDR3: CASSLGGGSGNEQFF. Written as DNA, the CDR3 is TGTGCCAGCAGCCTGGGTGGCGGTTCGGGTAATGAGCAGTTCTTC.

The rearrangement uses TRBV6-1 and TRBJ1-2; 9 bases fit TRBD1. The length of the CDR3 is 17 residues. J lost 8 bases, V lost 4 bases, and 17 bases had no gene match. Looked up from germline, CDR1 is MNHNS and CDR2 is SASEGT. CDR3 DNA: TGTGCCAGCAGTGCAGAAACCCGGGACAGGGTCGCTCGGGGCTACACCTTC. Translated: CASSAETRDRVARGYTF.

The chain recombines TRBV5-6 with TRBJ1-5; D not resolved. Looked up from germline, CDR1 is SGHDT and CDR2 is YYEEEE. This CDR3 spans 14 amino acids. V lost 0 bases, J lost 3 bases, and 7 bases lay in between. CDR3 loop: CASSLGADNQPQHF. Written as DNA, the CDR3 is TGTGCCAGCAGCTTGGGGGCAGACAATCAGCCCCAGCATTTT.

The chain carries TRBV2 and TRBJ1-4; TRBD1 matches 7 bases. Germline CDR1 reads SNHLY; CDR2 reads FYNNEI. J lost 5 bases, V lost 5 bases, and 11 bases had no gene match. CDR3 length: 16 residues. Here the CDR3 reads CASSITPGQKNEKLFF. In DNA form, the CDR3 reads TGTGCCAGCAGTATTACTCCGGGACAGAAAAATGAAAAACTGTTTTTT.

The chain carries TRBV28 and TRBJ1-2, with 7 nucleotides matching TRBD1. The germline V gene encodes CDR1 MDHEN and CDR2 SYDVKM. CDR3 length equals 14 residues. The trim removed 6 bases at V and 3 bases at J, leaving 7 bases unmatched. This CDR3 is CASRGTGQDYGYTF. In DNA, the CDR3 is TGTGCCAGCAGGGGGACTGGACAGGACTATGGCTACACCTTC.

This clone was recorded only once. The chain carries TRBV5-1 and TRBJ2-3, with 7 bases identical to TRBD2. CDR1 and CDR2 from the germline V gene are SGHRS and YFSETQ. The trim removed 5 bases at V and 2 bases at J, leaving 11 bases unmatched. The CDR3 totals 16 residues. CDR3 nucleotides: TGCGCCAGCAGGGGAGGACTAGTGAGCCTCACAGATACGCAGTATTTT. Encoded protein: CASRGGLVSLTDTQYF.

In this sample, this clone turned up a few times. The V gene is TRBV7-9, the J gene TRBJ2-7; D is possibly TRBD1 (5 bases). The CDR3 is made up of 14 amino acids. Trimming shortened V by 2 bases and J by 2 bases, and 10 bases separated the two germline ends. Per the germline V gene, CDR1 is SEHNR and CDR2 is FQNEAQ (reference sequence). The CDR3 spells CASSLRQHTYEQYF. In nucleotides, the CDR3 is TGTGCCAGCAGCTTAAGACAGCACACCTACGAGCAGTACTTC.

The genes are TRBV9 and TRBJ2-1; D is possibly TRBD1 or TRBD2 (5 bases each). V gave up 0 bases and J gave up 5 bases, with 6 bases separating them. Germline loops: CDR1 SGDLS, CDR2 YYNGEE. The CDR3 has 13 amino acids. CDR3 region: CASSVGGDNEQFF. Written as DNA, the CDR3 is TGTGCCAGCAGCGTAGGAGGGGACAATGAGCAGTTCTTC.

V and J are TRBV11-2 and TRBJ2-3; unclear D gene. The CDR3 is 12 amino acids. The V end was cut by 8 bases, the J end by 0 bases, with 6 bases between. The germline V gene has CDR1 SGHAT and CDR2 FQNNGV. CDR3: CASGRSTDTQYF. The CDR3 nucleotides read TGTGCCAGCGGTAGGAGCACAGATACGCAGTATTTT.

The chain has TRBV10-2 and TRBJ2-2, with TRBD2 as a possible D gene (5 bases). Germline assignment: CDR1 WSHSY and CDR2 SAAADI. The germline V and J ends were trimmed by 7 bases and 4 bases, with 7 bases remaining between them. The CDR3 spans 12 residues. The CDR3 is CASTGSTGELFF. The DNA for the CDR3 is TGCGCCAGCACGGGGAGCACCGGGGAGCTGTTTTTT.

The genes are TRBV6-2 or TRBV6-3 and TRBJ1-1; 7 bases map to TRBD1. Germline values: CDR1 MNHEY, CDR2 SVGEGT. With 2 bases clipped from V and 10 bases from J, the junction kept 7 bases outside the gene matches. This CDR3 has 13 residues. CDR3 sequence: CASSYPGQVRAFF. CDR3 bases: TGTGCCAGCAGTTACCCAGGACAGGTGAGAGCTTTCTTT.

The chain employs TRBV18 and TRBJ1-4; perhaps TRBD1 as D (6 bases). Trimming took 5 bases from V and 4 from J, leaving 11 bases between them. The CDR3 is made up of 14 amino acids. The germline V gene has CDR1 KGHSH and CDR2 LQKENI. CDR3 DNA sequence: TGTGCCAGCTCATCAGGGGCAGTTAATGAAAAACTGTTTTTT. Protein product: CASSSGAVNEKLFF.

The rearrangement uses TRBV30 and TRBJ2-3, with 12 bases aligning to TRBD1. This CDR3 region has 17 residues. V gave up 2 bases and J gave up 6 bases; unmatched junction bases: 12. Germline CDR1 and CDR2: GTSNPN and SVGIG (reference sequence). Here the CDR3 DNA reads TGTGCCTGGAGTCTCCCGGTCGGGACAGGGGGCAGCGATACGCAGTATTTT. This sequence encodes CAWSLPVGTGGSDTQYF.

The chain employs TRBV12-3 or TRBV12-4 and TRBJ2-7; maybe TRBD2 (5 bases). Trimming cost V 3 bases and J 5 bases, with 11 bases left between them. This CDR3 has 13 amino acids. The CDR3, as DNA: TGTGCCAGCAGTTTGGAGGAGAACCACGAGCAGTACTTC. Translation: CASSLEENHEQYF.

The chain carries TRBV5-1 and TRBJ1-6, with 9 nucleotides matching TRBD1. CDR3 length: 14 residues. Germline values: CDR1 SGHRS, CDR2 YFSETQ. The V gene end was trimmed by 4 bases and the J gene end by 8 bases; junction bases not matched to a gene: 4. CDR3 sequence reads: CASSPGQGYSPLHF. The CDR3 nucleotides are TGCGCCAGCAGCCCGGGACAGGGTTATTCACCCCTCCACTTT.

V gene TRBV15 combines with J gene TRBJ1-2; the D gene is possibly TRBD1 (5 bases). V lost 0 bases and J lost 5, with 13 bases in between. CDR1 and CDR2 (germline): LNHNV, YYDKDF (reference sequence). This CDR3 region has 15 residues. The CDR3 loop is CATSRDRALGYGYTF. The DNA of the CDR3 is TGTGCCACCAGCAGAGACAGGGCCCTGGGGTATGGCTACACCTTC.